This T cell receptor (beta chain) is drawn from a study of cytomegalovirus exposure and HLA in healthy donors. Study-level background: Previous work identified around 120 million unique TCR beta sequences from around 200 million T cells. General study findings and limits: A prior analysis recorded that most TCR beta V segments were productive about 87% or about 30% of the time. While the bulk of TCR sequences proved rare, some public TCRs turned up in many donors. Being indistinguishable, some V segments were excluded, TRBV6-2 and TRBV6-3 among them.

On this clone: Its antigen remains unknown.

V was pared by 7 bases and J by 2 bases, with 12 bases between. Germline-derived CDR1 and CDR2 are LNHDA and SQIVND (reference sequence). This CDR3 has 14 residues. The PCR employed 60 Vbeta primers together with 13 Jbeta primers. Produced via immunoSEQ multiplex PCR; TCRdb's table is partial and in-frame only. The sample lists more than 95,000 clones, approximately 80% seen once, with over 4.5% in the top ten. The V gene is TRBV19, the J gene TRBJ1-5; D call uncertain. This receptor was identified in a woman under 30 in good health and CMV-seropositive. Source material: PBMCs. This chain's CDR3 is CASTAGGGNQPQHF. CDR3 in DNA: TGTGCCAGTACGGCGGGCGGAGGCAATCAGCCCCAGCATTTT.